The clone carrying this T cell receptor beta chain was detected once. The antigen is not known. This specimen belongs to a study of T cell repertoires in cytomegalovirus infection. In TCRdb, the reads were re-called with MiXCR into one record per CDR3 protein. Seen here are fewer than 200,000 distinct CDR3 sequences, roughly 21% observed once, and the top ten hold roughly 25%. With 5 bases clipped from V and 7 bases from J, the junction kept 11 bases outside the gene matches. Germline loops: CDR1 MNHEY, CDR2 SVGEGT. The CDR3 consists of 14 residues. The clonotype originates from a human donor in good health (CMV status not recorded). Some clones in this sample may be carry-over from other donors' samples. Sample: CD8+ T cells from cultured PBMCs, taken from culture after CMV antigen stimulation. This chain joins TRBV6-2 or TRBV6-3 and TRBJ2-7, with 7 bases fitting TRBD2. The CDR3 coding sequence is TGTGCCAGCAGTAGCGGGGACTCCGGCCGAGAGCAGTACTTC. It yields the protein CASSSGDSGREQYF.